A single sample is the source of the 18 T cell receptor beta chains below, sequenced in a study of T cell repertoires in cytomegalovirus infection. TCRdb re-derived calls from the reads in MiXCR, one entry per CDR3 protein. The repertoire consists of more than 650,000 distinct CDR3 sequences, with 35% occurring once and the leading ten covering about 2.8%. What was sequenced was PBMCs. Source of these receptors: a human donor in good health (CMV status not recorded). Some clones in this sample may be carry-over from other donors' samples.

There are a few counts of this clonotype. The CDR3 nucleotides read TGTGCCAGCAGCTTAACTGGCAGAGGGAACACTGAAGCTTTCTTT. Translating gives CASSLTGRGNTEAFF. The chain carries TRBV7-9 and TRBJ1-1; no definite D call. The germline V gene encodes CDR1 SEHNR and CDR2 FQNEAQ (reference sequence). This CDR3 has 15 residues. V lost 2 bases and J 1 base, leaving 11 bases between the germline ends.

The rearrangement joins TRBV19 to TRBJ2-1; unclear D gene. The length of the CDR3 is 16 residues. V lost 4 bases and J lost 0, with 13 bases in between. Germline V gene data show CDR1 as LNHDA and CDR2 as SQIVND (reference sequence). This CDR3 is CASSTTVGHSYNEQFF. The CDR3 DNA follows: TGTGCCAGTAGTACGACGGTCGGGCACTCCTACAATGAGCAGTTCTTC.

This chain links TRBV2 with TRBJ1-3; tentative D call: TRBD1 (6 bases). The germline V and J ends were trimmed by 2 bases and 2 bases, with 10 bases remaining between them. The CDR3 runs to 15 residues. Germline V gene sequence: CDR1 SNHLY, CDR2 FYNNEI. The CDR3 DNA is TGTGCCAGCAGTGAAACGGCAGGGGCTGGAAACACCATATATTTT. Its protein is CASSETAGAGNTIYF.

V is TRBV19 and J is TRBJ1-1; D perhaps matches TRBD1 (6 bases). CDR1 LNHDA and CDR2 SQIVND come from the germline V gene (reference sequence). Between the trimmed V and J ends, which lost 11 bases and 3 bases, there was a span of 16 bases. CDR3 size: 13 residues. CDR3 sequence: CASYQGGYTEAFF. In nucleotides, the CDR3 is TGTGCCTCCTATCAAGGGGGGTACACTGAAGCTTTCTTT.

This CDR3 is CSVEDGGNEQYF. The DNA for the CDR3 is TGCAGCGTTGAAGATGGAGGGAACGAGCAGTACTTC. The chain joins TRBV29-1 to TRBJ2-7, with TRBD2 as a possible D gene (6 bases). This CDR3 spans 12 amino acids. Trimming stripped 0 bases from V and 5 bases from J, with 8 bases between. The germline CDR1 and CDR2 sequences are SQVTM and ANQGSEA.

This clonotype was seen ten or more times. J is TRBJ1-5 and V is TRBV12-3 or TRBV12-4; D remains ambiguous. The CDR3 has 13 residues. V dropped 8 bases and J dropped 0 bases, with 8 bases sitting between them. The DNA for the CDR3 is TGTGCCAGCCGAGAGCGTAGCAATCAGCCCCAGCATTTT. Encoded protein: CASRERSNQPQHF.

The V gene is TRBV6-1, the J gene TRBJ1-5; no definite D call. This CDR3 spans 14 amino acids. V was shortened by 7 bases and J by 0 bases, with 10 bases between the two germline ends. Germline V CDR1 and CDR2: MNHNS, SASEGT. In DNA form, the CDR3 reads TGTGCCAGCATCCCCCCTTATAGCAATCAGCCCCAGCATTTT. It is translated as CASIPPYSNQPQHF.

To note about this clonotype: Just one base apart from a much larger clone, this may be a read error. V and J are TRBV28 and TRBJ1-2; 8 positions match TRBD1. The germline gives CDR1 MDHEN, CDR2 SYDVKM. V shed 2 bases, J shed 4 bases, and the junction held 12 bases outside the gene matches. This CDR3 has 17 residues. DNA of the CDR3: TGTGCCAGCAGTTTAATAGCGGACAGGGATTCTAGCTATGGCTACACCTTC. Amino acids: CASSLIADRDSSYGYTF.

This chain uses TRBV11-2 with TRBJ1-1, with D possibly TRBD1 on 5 matching bases. The CDR3 is made up of 15 amino acids. Trimming shortened V by 3 bases and J by 5 bases, and 16 bases separated the two germline ends. Germline V CDR1 and CDR2: SGHAT, FQNNGV. The CDR3 nucleotides are TGTGCCAGCAGCTTTCCACGCGACAGTCTTACTGAAGCTTTCTTT. Residues: CASSFPRDSLTEAFF.

In the case of this clonotype: A single base separates this from a much larger clone, so it may be a read error. The CDR3 does not close with the conserved phenylalanine or tryptophan, likely indicating a read error. The rearrangement joins TRBV7-2 to TRBJ2-7; TRBD2 aligns across 15 bases. CDR3 length: 16 residues. Germline loops: CDR1 SGHTA, CDR2 FQGNSA. V gave up 4 bases and J gave up 2 bases; unmatched junction bases: 3. The CDR3 DNA sequence: TGTGCCAGCAGCTCGGGACTAGCGGGAGGTGCCTACGAGCAGTACTTA. It yields the protein CASSSGLAGGAYEQYL.

Written as DNA, the CDR3 is TGTGCCAGCACCTGGGGGCTGGGCACTGAAGCTTTCTTT. This translates into CASTWGLGTEAFF. The chain is built from TRBV6-1 and TRBJ1-1; TRBD1 is a possible D gene (6 bases). From germline, CDR1 is MNHNS and CDR2 SASEGT. This CDR3 is 13 amino acids long. V lost 7 bases and J 4 bases, leaving 13 bases between the germline ends.

This clonotype was recorded many times. At one boundary the junction diverges from the germline segment, which might be a read error. V usage is TRBV7-7 and J usage is TRBJ2-2; 8 bases are a match to TRBD1. Per the germline V gene, CDR1 is SSHAT and CDR2 is FNYEAQ (reference sequence). The CDR3 extends over 15 amino acids. The CDR3 spells CASSERTGLAGELFF. DNA for the CDR3: TGTGCTAGCAGCGAGAGGACAGGGCTGGCCGGGGAGCTGTTTTTT.

In regard to this clonotype: It may be a read error: a sequence one base away is much more abundant. The CDR3 region is CASSVAGVYNEQLF. CDR3 DNA: TGTGCCAGCAGCGTAGCGGGAGTCTACAATGAGCAGTTATTC. The rearrangement uses TRBV7-6 and TRBJ2-1; 9 nucleotides agree with TRBD2. Germline assignment: CDR1 SGHVS and CDR2 FNYEAQ. The CDR3 runs 14 residues.

This clonotype was counted between two and nine times. The chain couples TRBV12-3 or TRBV12-4 to TRBJ2-5, with D perhaps matching TRBD2 (5 bases). The CDR3 consists of 13 residues. V gave up 6 bases and J gave up 4 bases, with 12 bases separating them. The CDR3 DNA sequence: TGTGCCAGCAGACGGTCCGGAGGAGAGACCCAGTACTTC. The encoded protein is CASRRSGGETQYF.

This rearrangement joins TRBV19 to TRBJ1-6; tentative D call: TRBD1 (6 bases). The CDR3 spans 14 residues. The germline gives CDR1 LNHDA, CDR2 SQIVND (reference sequence). Deletions cut 7 bases from V and 10 bases from J, with 17 bases between. CDR3 in DNA: TGTGCCAGTACCGCTGGGGGGGCCAGATCACCCCTCCACTTT. It is translated as CASTAGGARSPLHF.

This clonotype was counted ten times or more. This chain joins TRBV28 and TRBJ1-5; a weak D match, TRBD1 (6 bases). Trimming pared 6 bases from V and 0 bases from J, leaving 15 bases between. This CDR3 comprises 16 residues. Germline V CDR1 and CDR2: MDHEN, SYDVKM. The chain's CDR3 is CASSPTGRNSNQPQHF. The CDR3 DNA sequence: TGTGCCAGCAGCCCAACAGGGAGGAATAGCAATCAGCCCCAGCATTTT.

The chain is built from TRBV15 and TRBJ2-7, with 8 bases that match TRBD2. J lost 1 base, V lost 0 bases, and 5 bases had no gene match. The CDR3 consists of 16 residues. Germline assignment: CDR1 LNHNV and CDR2 YYDKDF (reference sequence). Here the CDR3 reads CATSRDRSSGSYEQYF. The CDR3 DNA follows: TGTGCCACCAGCAGAGATAGGTCTAGCGGGTCCTACGAGCAGTACTTC.

This clonotype was seen only a few times. The chain employs TRBV10-2 and TRBJ1-5, with a tentative D call TRBD1 (6 bases). CDR1 and CDR2 (germline): WSHSY, SAAADI. The CDR3 contains 16 residues. The V end was cut by 0 bases, the J end by 5 bases, with 14 bases between. CDR3 residues: CASSESPQGQYQPQHF. In DNA, the CDR3 is TGCGCCAGCAGTGAGTCCCCACAGGGTCAATATCAGCCCCAGCATTTT.